This T cell receptor beta chain is drawn from a study of vaccination and CD4 T cells after COVID-19. Cultured CD4+ T cell DNA underwent sequencing with the Oncomine TCR Beta short-read assay. The authors extracted genomic DNA from cultured CD4+ T cells. TCRdb re-analysed the PCR reads in MiXCR, keeping a single row per CDR3 protein. The repertoire holds about 6,800 distinct CDR3 sequences, about a third seen once, with around 34% in the top ten. The CDR3 consists of 11 residues. V lost 6 bases to trimming and J lost 9 bases, with 12 bases between them. The germline V gene encodes CDR1 DFQATT and CDR2 SNEGSKA (reference sequence). About this clonotype itself: Its specificity is unknown.

The sample's treatment: approximately nine-day PBMC culture with coronavirus spike peptide pools or control peptides (ViraFEST assay). The unexposed donor provided CD4+ T cells, which were taken before the COVID-19 pandemic (2011-2018). The origin of this receptor is a human donor in good health. The sequencing sample was made of CD4+ T cells from blood, cultured in vitro. The gene calls are TRBV20-1 and TRBJ2-1, with D tentatively TRBD2 (5 bases). The CDR3 coding sequence is TGCAGTGCCGACCGACTAACTGAGCAGTTCTTC. It encodes CSADRLTEQFF.